Shown below are 9 T cell receptor beta chains from a single sample sequenced in a study of T cells in Graves' hyperthyroidism and ophthalmopathy. Amplification targeted TCR beta CDR3 regions from RNA transcripts. A first-round RT-PCR of the TCR CDR3 used the HTBI primer set. TCRdb processed the multiplex PCR reads anew with MiXCR; each CDR3 protein has one entry. In the table there are about 400,000 distinct CDR3 sequences, 14% of which are singletons. The sample consisted of blood. Receptors originate from a woman aged 25 to 39 with Graves' ophthalmopathy.

In this sample, this clonotype turned up many times. V usage is TRBV10-3 and J usage is TRBJ2-3; D may be TRBD1 or TRBD2 (5 bases each). The CDR3 extends over 13 amino acids. Germline loops: CDR1 ENHRY, CDR2 SYGVKD. V shed 7 bases and J shed 5 bases, with 13 bases lying between them. The CDR3 DNA reads TGTGCCATCACGGGGCAGGGTCAAGATACGCAGTATTTT. Protein product: CAITGQGQDTQYF.

Ten or more counts support this clonotype. The V gene is TRBV2, the J gene TRBJ1-1; D call uncertain. CDR1 is SNHLY and CDR2 is FYNNEI in the germline V gene. Deletions cut 10 bases from V and 8 bases from J, with 11 bases between. The CDR3 has 10 amino acids. The CDR3 sequence: CATGNSEAFF. The CDR3 DNA reads as TGTGCCACAGGTAATTCGGAAGCTTTCTTT.

This clonotype occurred many times. V gene TRBV5-6 combines with J gene TRBJ2-5, with TRBD2 matching 9 bases. Germline V gene lookup returns CDR1 SGHDT and CDR2 YYEEEE. The V and J ends lost 1 base and 7 bases, in that order; junction bases with no gene match: 8. The CDR3 length is 15 residues. CDR3 protein: CASSLLSGGQGTQYF. DNA for the CDR3: TGTGCCAGCAGCTTGCTTAGCGGGGGCCAGGGGACCCAGTACTTC.

This clonotype occurred many times. This chain joins TRBV28 and TRBJ1-3; 7 nucleotides agree with TRBD1. Trimming cost V 3 bases and J 0 bases; bases outside gene matches: 2. CDR3 length equals 15 residues. Germline lookup yields CDR1 MDHEN and CDR2 SYDVKM. The CDR3 nucleotides read TGTGCCAGCAGTTTGGGGGACAGCTCTGGAAACACCATATATTTT. Amino acid sequence: CASSLGDSSGNTIYF. Combining the CDR3 with reference TRBV28 and TRBJ1-3 gives the whole variable domain DVKVTQSSRYLVKRTGEKVFLECVQDMDHENMFWYRQDPGLGLRLIYFSYDVKMKEKGDIPEGYSVSREKKERFSLILESASTNQTSMYLCASSLGDSSGNTIYFGEGSWLTVV.

This chain links TRBV20-1 with TRBJ2-5; 12 bases are a match to TRBD1. After removal of 5 bases from V and 5 bases from J, the junction contained 21 bases not matched to a gene. CDR1 is DFQATT and CDR2 is SNEGSKA in the germline V gene (reference sequence). This CDR3 is 19 amino acids long. CDR3: CSAVTRDGTGGVRWETQYF. For the CDR3, the DNA is TGCAGTGCTGTCACAAGGGACGGGACAGGGGGCGTGCGGTGGGAGACCCAGTACTTC.

This clonotype occurred many times. V and J are TRBV7-9 and TRBJ1-2; D not resolved. Per germline, CDR1 SEHNR and CDR2 FQNEAQ (reference sequence). The length of the CDR3 is 13 residues. The V end lost 7 bases, the J end lost 8 bases, and 17 bases lay between the germline ends. CDR3: CASTPRQAGGYTF. The CDR3 coding sequence is TGTGCCAGCACCCCCCGGCAGGCTGGGGGCTACACCTTC.

V is TRBV5-6 and J is TRBJ2-5; 7 bases are a match to TRBD1. V lost 3 bases to trimming and J lost 6 bases; unmatched junction nucleotides: 14. Germline CDR1 and CDR2: SGHDT and YYEEEE. CDR3 size: 16 residues. The CDR3 DNA sequence: TGTGCCAGCAGCTCCACAATAGACAGGGTCATGAAGACCCAGTACTTC. As protein: CASSSTIDRVMKTQYF. The variable domain in full, with the rest retrieved from reference TRBV5-6 and TRBJ2-5, is DAGVTQSPTHLIKTRGQQVTLRCSPKSGHDTVSWYQQALGQGPQFIFQYYEEEERQRGNFPDRFSGHQFPNYSSELNVNALLLGDSALYLCASSSTIDRVMKTQYFGPGTRLLVL.

This clonotype has ten or more counts. The chain employs TRBV20-1 and TRBJ1-1; D remains unclear. The CDR3 extends over 12 amino acids. Germline values: CDR1 DFQATT, CDR2 SNEGSKA (reference sequence). V shed 5 bases and J shed 5 bases, with 12 bases lying between them. CDR3 coding DNA: TGCAGTGCTGTTGGAGGAACGACTGAAGCTTTCTTT. Translation gives CSAVGGTTEAFF.

There are many counts of this clonotype. The chain employs TRBV2 and TRBJ2-5, with 7 bases matching TRBD1. Germline V gene data show CDR1 as SNHLY and CDR2 as FYNNEI. CDR3 length: 14 residues. Trimming removed 3 bases from V and 0 bases from J; junction bases left unmatched: 1. Here the CDR3 reads CASSEDRYQETQYF. CDR3 DNA sequence: TGTGCCAGCAGTGAGGACAGGTACCAAGAGACCCAGTACTTC.